This T cell receptor (beta chain) was sequenced in a study of technical replicates of blood from a handful of donors. Method: immunoSEQ multiplex PCR; TCRdb's copy keeps in-frame clones and lacks some. In the table there are 85,000 to 100,000 clones, 92% of which are singletons. This CDR3 contains 17 residues. After removal of 2 bases from V and 0 bases from J, the junction contained 7 bases not matched to a gene. Germline-derived CDR1 and CDR2 are MNHEY and SMNVEV (reference sequence). The sample comprised T cells isolated from PBMCs. This clonotype originated in a human donor in good health. The chain is built from TRBV27 and TRBJ1-5, with 7 bases identical to TRBD1. CDR3 sequence (DNA): TGTGCCAGCAGTTTACAAGGGGGCAGGGGTAGCAATCAGCCCCAGCATTTT. Its translation: CASSLQGGRGSNQPQHF.